A single sample gave rise to the 12 T cell receptor beta chains below, sequenced in a study of molecular identifiers for immune sequencing clone quantification. TCRdb re-called the PCR reads through MiXCR, storing one row per CDR3 protein. This sample has some 680,000 distinct CDR3 sequences; about 25% occur once, and the top ten carry about 0.84%. Sequencing input: naive CD8+ T cells from blood, with Jurkat cell RNA spiked in. Subset reported: FACS-sorted CD8+CD4-CCR7+CD45RA+ naive T cells. These receptors all come from a human donor in good health. Some libraries in this study had Jurkat cell RNA spiked in.

This clonotype has more than one count but fewer than ten. The gene calls are TRBV24-1 and TRBJ2-1; perhaps D is TRBD1 or TRBD2 (5 bases each). V was clipped by 0 bases and J by 8 bases, with 7 bases between them. The CDR3 covers 13 residues. Germline V lookup: CDR1 KGHDR, CDR2 SFDVKD. The CDR3 sequence: CATSDLLGDEQFF. CDR3 sequence (DNA): TGTGCCACCAGTGATTTGCTGGGGGATGAGCAGTTCTTC.

This clonotype was seen many times. V and J are TRBV27 and TRBJ2-1; D is possibly TRBD1 or TRBD2 (6 bases each). The V gene lost 5 bases and the J gene lost 2 bases, with 13 bases spanning the gap. The germline gives CDR1 MNHEY, CDR2 SMNVEV (reference sequence). The CDR3 runs 15 residues. The CDR3 spells CASSLSGGPYNEQFF. The CDR3 nucleotides read TGTGCCAGCAGTCTAAGTGGGGGGCCCTACAATGAGCAGTTCTTC.

Note on this clonotype: The DNA is left out, because the CDR3 cannot be placed on it with certainty; the CDR3 is given as TCRdb lists it. Here the CDR3 reads CASSLVAVGAAPPYF. V gene TRBV11-2 combines with J gene TRBJ2-3; TRBD2, the D gene given by the table, was not confirmed from the DNA. The CDR3 is 15 amino acids in total, end residues counted. CDR1 is SGHAT and CDR2 is FQNNGV in the germline V gene.

A few counts support this clonotype. This chain uses TRBV12-3 or TRBV12-4 with TRBJ2-7; 8 positions match TRBD1. The length of the CDR3 is 14 residues. V dropped 6 bases and J dropped 5; count of bases not matched to a gene: 9. CDR3 sequence (DNA): TGTGCCAGCAGACCCGGACAGGGTATGCACGAGCAGTACTTC. It yields the protein CASRPGQGMHEQYF.

The V gene is TRBV6-6, the J gene TRBJ2-1; 9 bases match TRBD2. The CDR3 sequence is 17 residues long. The germline gives CDR1 MNHNY, CDR2 SVGAGI (reference sequence). Trimming at V came to 0 bases and at J to 4 bases, leaving 7 bases not matched to a gene. The CDR3 region is CASSYSQRTSVYNEQFF. In nucleotides, the CDR3 is TGTGCCAGCAGTTACTCGCAGAGGACTAGCGTATACAATGAGCAGTTCTTC.

A few counts support this clonotype. The J gene is TRBJ2-3, the V gene TRBV2; 10 bases align to TRBD2. The CDR3 spans 17 residues. V lost 1 base, J lost 7 bases, and 11 bases stayed unmatched. CDR1 is SNHLY, CDR2 FYNNEI, per germline. DNA of the CDR3: TGTGCCAGCAGTGAAGGGCTAGCGGGAGCCCACAGGTATACGCAGTATTTT. Translated: CASSEGLAGAHRYTQYF.

This clonotype was found many times. This sequence joins TRBV4-3 and TRBJ2-7, with D possibly being TRBD2 (6 bases). Germline CDR1 is LGHNA and CDR2 is YSLEER. V shed 3 bases and J shed 4 bases, with 10 bases lying between them. The CDR3 loop spans 13 amino acids. In DNA, the CDR3 is TGCGCCAGCAGCCAGGTGCGGGGATACGAGCAGTACTTC. Protein sequence: CASSQVRGYEQYF.

This clonotype came up many times. The chain combines TRBV13 with TRBJ2-1; 11 bases align to TRBD2. The V and J ends lost 6 bases and 12 bases, in that order; junction bases with no gene match: 7. CDR1 is PRHDT and CDR2 is FYEKMQ in the germline V gene (reference sequence). The CDR3 spans 13 residues. The CDR3 DNA reads TGTGCCAGCAGTGAAGTTAGCGGGAGGGGGCAGTTCTTC. Translating gives CASSEVSGRGQFF.

This clonotype has a count of ten or more. V gene TRBV4-1 combines with J gene TRBJ1-1; D is undetermined. The V end was cut by 0 bases, the J end by 2 bases, with 10 bases between. The CDR3 spans 15 residues. The V gene's germline CDR1 is MGHRA and CDR2 YSYEKL. CDR3 nucleotides: TGCGCCAGCAGCCAAGATCCGGGATTAAACACTGAAGCTTTCTTT. Translating it yields CASSQDPGLNTEAFF.

The chain links TRBV11-2 to TRBJ2-1, with 9 bases identical to TRBD2. The CDR3 runs 18 residues. CDR1 and CDR2 from the germline V gene are SGHAT and FQNNGV. V was pared by 0 bases and J by 3 bases, with 9 bases of the junction left unmatched. CDR3 nucleotides: TGTGCCAGCAGCTTAGATGGGATAGCGGGAGATCGCTACAATGAGCAGTTCTTC. Its protein product is CASSLDGIAGDRYNEQFF.

This clonotype was recorded many times. The rearrangement links TRBV4-1 to TRBJ2-7; weak D call: TRBD1 (5 bases). The CDR3 is 14 amino acids. The germline V and J ends were trimmed by 1 base and 3 bases, with 10 bases remaining between them. Per germline, CDR1 MGHRA and CDR2 YSYEKL. The CDR3 spells CASSQGQGYYEQYF. The CDR3 coding sequence is TGCGCCAGCAGCCAAGGGCAGGGATACTACGAGCAGTACTTC.

This clonotype was seen repeatedly, ten times or more. This chain joins TRBV28 and TRBJ1-5; unclear D gene. Germline V CDR1 and CDR2: MDHEN, SYDVKM. The CDR3 length is 15 residues. V was clipped by 5 bases and J by 5 bases, with 16 bases between them. The CDR3 coding sequence is TGTGCCAGCAGTACGGCCCCCCCGGGTTATCAGCCCCAGCATTTT. Protein product: CASSTAPPGYQPQHF.